This T cell receptor (beta chain) was recorded in a study of OX40 agonist ivuxolimab in advanced cancers. Study in general: Ivuxolimab, which is an agonistic anti-OX40 (CD134) antibody, was administered to the patients. Study observations and caveats: By week 6 at 0.1 to 3.0 mg/kg, blood CD4+ and CD8+ T cells had expanded clonally. Among the lowest peripheral clonal expansion occurred in 0.1-3.0 mg/kg partial responders. There were, on average, more expanded clones in CD8+ T cells than in CD4+.

As regards this clone: The antigen remains undetermined.

The method was immunoSEQ multiplex PCR; TCRdb's version includes in-frame clones alone and lacks a portion of them. The sample contains under 100,000 clones, roughly 91% of which appear only once. In germline, CDR1 is LNHDA, CDR2 SQIVND (reference sequence). The CDR3 spans 16 residues. Losses at the gene ends were 2 bases for V and 5 bases for J; bases not matched to a gene: 6. The chain is built from TRBV19 and TRBJ1-5; 10 positions match TRBD1. Sample: CD4+ or CD8+ T cells sorted from blood, taken in a trial of the OX40 agonist ivuxolimab. This clonotype was sampled from an adult with an advanced solid tumor such as melanoma, head and neck, liver or kidney cancer. DNA of the CDR3: TGTGCCAGTAGTATAAGGGACAGGGGAATCGATCAGCCCCAGCATTTT. Translation gives CASSIRDRGIDQPQHF.